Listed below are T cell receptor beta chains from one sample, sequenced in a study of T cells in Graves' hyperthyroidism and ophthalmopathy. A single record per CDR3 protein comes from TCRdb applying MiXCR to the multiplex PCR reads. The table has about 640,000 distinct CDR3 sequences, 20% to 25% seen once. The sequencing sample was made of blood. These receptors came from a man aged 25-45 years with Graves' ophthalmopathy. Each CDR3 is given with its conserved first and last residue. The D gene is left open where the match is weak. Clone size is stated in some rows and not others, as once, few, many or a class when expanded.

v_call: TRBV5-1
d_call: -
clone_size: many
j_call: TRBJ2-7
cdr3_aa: CASSIRASAEQYF
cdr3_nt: TGCGCCAGCAGCATACGGGCCTCCGCCGAGCAGTACTTC

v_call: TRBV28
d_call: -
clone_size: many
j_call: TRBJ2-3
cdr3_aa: CASKVTAADTQYF
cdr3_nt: TGTGCCAGCAAAGTCACAGCGGCGGATACGCAGTATTTT

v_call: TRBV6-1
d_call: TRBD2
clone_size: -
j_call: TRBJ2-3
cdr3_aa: CASRTSGDTDTQYF
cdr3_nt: TGTGCCAGCAGGACTAGCGGGGACACAGATACGCAGTATTTT

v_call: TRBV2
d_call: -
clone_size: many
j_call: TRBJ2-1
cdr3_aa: CASRAWGEYNEQFF
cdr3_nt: TGTGCCAGCCGCGCCTGGGGGGAGTACAATGAGCAGTTCTTC

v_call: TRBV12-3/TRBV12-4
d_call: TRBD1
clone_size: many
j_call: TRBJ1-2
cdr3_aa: CASSPTGGYGYTF
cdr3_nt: TGTGCCAGCAGTCCCACAGGGGGTTATGGCTACACCTTC

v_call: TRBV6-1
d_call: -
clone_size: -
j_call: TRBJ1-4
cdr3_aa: CASSAPGLRFGKLFF
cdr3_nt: TGTGCCAGCAGTGCCCCAGGGCTACGTTTCGGAAAACTGTTTTTT

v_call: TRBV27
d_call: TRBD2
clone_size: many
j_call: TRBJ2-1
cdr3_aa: CASSKREGDEQFF
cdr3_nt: TGTGCCAGCAGTAAGCGGGAGGGCGATGAGCAGTTCTTC

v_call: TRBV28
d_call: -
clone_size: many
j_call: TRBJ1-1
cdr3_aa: CASSLFRVRRTEAFF
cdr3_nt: TGTGCCAGCAGTTTATTCAGGGTCCGTCGAACTGAAGCTTTCTTT

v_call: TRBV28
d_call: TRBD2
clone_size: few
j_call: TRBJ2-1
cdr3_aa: CASSLLGAGLAYNEQFF
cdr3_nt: TGTGCCAGCAGTTTATTGGGAGCGGGATTAGCCTACAATGAGCAGTTCTTC

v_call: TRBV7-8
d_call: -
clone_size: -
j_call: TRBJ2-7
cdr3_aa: CASRERGEQYF
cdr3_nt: TGTGCCAGTAGAGAACGAGGGGAGCAGTACTTC

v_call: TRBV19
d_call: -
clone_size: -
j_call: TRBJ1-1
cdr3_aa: CASSILDSNTEAFF
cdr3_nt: TGTGCCAGTAGTATCCTCGACAGTAACACTGAAGCTTTCTTT

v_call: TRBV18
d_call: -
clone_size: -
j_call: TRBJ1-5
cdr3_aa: CASSLLEASNQPQHF
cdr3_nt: TGTGCCAGCTCACTCCTCGAGGCTAGCAATCAGCCCCAGCATTTT

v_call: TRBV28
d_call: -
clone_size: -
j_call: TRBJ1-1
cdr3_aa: CASLSGTSNTEAFF
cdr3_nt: TGTGCCAGTCTTTCCGGGACATCGAACACTGAAGCTTTCTTT

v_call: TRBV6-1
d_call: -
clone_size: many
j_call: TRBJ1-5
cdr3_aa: CASGKQGGNQPQHF
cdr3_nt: TGTGCCAGCGGGAAACAGGGAGGCAATCAGCCCCAGCATTTT

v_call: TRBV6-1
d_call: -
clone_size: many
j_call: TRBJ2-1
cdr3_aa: CASGNILIDEQFF
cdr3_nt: TGTGCCAGCGGGAACATTCTCATCGATGAGCAGTTCTTC

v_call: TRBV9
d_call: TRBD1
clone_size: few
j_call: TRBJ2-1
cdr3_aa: CASSPRDRGFDEQFF
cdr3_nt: TGTGCCAGCAGCCCCAGGGACAGGGGTTTCGATGAGCAGTTCTTC

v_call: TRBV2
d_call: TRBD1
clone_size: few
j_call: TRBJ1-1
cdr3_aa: CASSPRQGGPNTEAFF
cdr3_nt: TGTGCCAGCAGTCCCCGACAGGGGGGCCCGAACACTGAAGCTTTCTTT

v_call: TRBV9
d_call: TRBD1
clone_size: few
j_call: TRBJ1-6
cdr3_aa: CASSKGQGLTSPLHF
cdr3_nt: TGTGCCAGCAGCAAGGGACAGGGACTAACTTCACCCCTCCACTTT

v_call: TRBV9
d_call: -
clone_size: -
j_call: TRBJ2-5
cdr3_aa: CASSVGGGQIAETQYF
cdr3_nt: TGTGCCAGCAGCGTAGGTGGGGGCCAGATAGCGGAGACCCAGTACTTC

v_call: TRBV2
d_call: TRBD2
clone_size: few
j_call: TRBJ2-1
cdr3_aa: CATQTSGNTYNEQFF
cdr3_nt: TGTGCCACACAGACTAGCGGGAATACATACAATGAGCAGTTCTTC

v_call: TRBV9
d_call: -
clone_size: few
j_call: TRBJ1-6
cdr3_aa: CASSVGPAPNSPLHF
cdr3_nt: TGTGCCAGCAGCGTAGGCCCGGCGCCTAATTCACCCCTCCACTTT

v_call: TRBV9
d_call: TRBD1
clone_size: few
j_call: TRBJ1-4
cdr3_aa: CASSSGTASNEKLFF
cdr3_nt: TGTGCCAGCAGCTCAGGGACAGCCTCAAATGAAAAACTGTTTTTT

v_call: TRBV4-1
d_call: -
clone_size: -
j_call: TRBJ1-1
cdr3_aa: CASSHNRDMNTEAFF
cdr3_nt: TGCGCCAGCAGCCATAACAGGGACATGAACACTGAAGCTTTCTTT

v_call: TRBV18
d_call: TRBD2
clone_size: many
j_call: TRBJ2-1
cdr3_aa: CASSRALAGEVQFF
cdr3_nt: TGTGCCAGCTCGCGAGCCCTAGCGGGAGAGGTGCAGTTCTTC

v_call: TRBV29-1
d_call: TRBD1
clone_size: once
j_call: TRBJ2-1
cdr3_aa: CSAVPWGQLPNEQFF
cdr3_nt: TGCAGCGCTGTTCCCTGGGGACAGCTTCCTAATGAGCAGTTCTTC

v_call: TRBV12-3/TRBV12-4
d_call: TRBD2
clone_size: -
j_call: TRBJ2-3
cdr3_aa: CASSPSGPKADTQYF
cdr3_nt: TGTGCCAGCAGCCCTAGCGGACCAAAAGCCGATACGCAGTATTTT

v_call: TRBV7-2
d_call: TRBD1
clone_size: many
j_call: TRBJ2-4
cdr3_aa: CASSFGTVQYF
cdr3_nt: TGTGCCAGCAGCTTTGGGACAGTTCAGTACTTC

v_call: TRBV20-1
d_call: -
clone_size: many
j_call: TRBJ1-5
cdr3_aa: CSARERGDQPQHF
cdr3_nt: TGCAGTGCCCGAGAGAGAGGGGATCAGCCCCAGCATTTT

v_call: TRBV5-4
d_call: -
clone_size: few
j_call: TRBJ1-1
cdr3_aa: CASSPGTPGGAFF
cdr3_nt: TGTGCCAGCAGCCCCGGGACCCCCGGGGGAGCTTTCTTT

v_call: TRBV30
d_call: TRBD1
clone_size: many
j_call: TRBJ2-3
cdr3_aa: CASDRVQGDTQYF
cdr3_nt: TGTGCCTCTGACAGGGTACAAGGAGATACGCAGTATTTT

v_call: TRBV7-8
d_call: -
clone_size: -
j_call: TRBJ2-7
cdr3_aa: CASSLVGLPSYEQYF
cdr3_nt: TGTGCCAGCAGCTTAGTAGGCTTACCTTCCTACGAGCAGTACTTC

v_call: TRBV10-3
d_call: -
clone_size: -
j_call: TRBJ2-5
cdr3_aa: CAISGSATETQYF
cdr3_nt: TGTGCCATCAGTGGCTCTGCCACAGAGACCCAGTACTTC

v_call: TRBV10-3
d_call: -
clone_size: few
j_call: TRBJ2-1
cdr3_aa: CAISEYQGLEQFF
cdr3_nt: TGTGCCATCAGTGAGTATCAGGGTCTGGAGCAGTTCTTC

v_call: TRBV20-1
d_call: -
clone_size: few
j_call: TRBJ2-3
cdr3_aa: CSRQGPTDTQYF
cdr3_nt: TGCAGCCGTCAGGGCCCCACAGATACGCAGTATTTT

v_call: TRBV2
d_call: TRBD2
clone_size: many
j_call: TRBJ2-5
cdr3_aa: CASNSGTSDQETQYF
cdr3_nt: TGTGCCAGCAACTCGGGGACTAGCGACCAAGAGACCCAGTACTTC